The 25 T cell receptor beta chains in this list originate from one sample, sequenced in a study of T cell clones after liver transplantation. This table comes from immunoSEQ multiplex PCR, and its TCRdb copy is limited to in-frame clones, with some not included. The sample has just over 60,000 clones; 70% to 80% are singletons. The sample was CD4+ T cells from blood, taken before liver transplant. The receptors were gathered from a human donor who received a liver transplant.

The chain is built from TRBV2 and TRBJ1-2; the match to TRBD1 covers 7 bases. The ends lost 5 bases at V and 8 bases at J; junction bases unmatched: 8. This CDR3 comprises 13 residues. The V gene's germline CDR1 is SNHLY and CDR2 FYNNEI. CDR3: CASSRDSPFGYTF. The CDR3 coding sequence is TGTGCCAGCAGTCGGGACAGCCCCTTCGGCTACACCTTC.

J is TRBJ2-1 and V is TRBV5-1; perhaps TRBD1 as D (6 bases). Germline lookup yields CDR1 SGHRS and CDR2 YFSETQ. Trimming removed 0 bases at V and 1 base at J, with 11 bases between. This CDR3 is 16 amino acids long. This CDR3 reads CASSLDSGVSYNEQFF. CDR3 in DNA: TGCGCCAGCAGCTTGGACTCAGGGGTTTCCTACAATGAGCAGTTCTTC.

This clone was counted only a few times. The chain employs TRBV29-1 and TRBJ2-5; TRBD2 is a possible D gene (6 bases). Trimming shortened V by 7 bases and J by 4 bases, and 19 bases separated the two germline ends. Germline V gene data show CDR1 as SQVTM and CDR2 as ANQGSEA. The CDR3 loop spans 14 amino acids. The CDR3 DNA reads TGCAGCGCCGGAGGGGCCTCCGGCGCAGAGACCCAGTACTTC. Residues: CSAGGASGAETQYF.

This clone was found a few times. The genes are TRBV6-1 and TRBJ2-5; TRBD1 might be the D (5 bases). V lost 6 bases and J 2 bases, leaving 13 bases between the germline ends. Per the germline V gene, CDR1 is MNHNS and CDR2 is SASEGT. The CDR3 consists of 14 residues. CDR3 DNA sequence: TGTGCCAGCAGCGACAGACAACTTCAAGAGACCCAGTACTTC. This sequence encodes CASSDRQLQETQYF.

The chain combines TRBV6-1 with TRBJ2-1; the D gene is possibly TRBD1 (6 bases). Germline values: CDR1 MNHNS, CDR2 SASEGT. The CDR3 spans 13 residues. Trimming left V 4 bases short and J 4 bases short, with 8 bases between. In DNA, the CDR3 is TGTGCCAGCAGTGTAACAGGGTACAATGAGCAGTTCTTC. It codes for CASSVTGYNEQFF.

This clone was seen repeatedly, ten times or more. Other DNA sequences within the sample encode an identical CDR3. V and J are TRBV5-6 and TRBJ1-2, with unresolved D. CDR3 length: 13 residues. Trimming removed 2 bases at V and 3 bases at J, with 8 bases between. Germline values: CDR1 SGHDT, CDR2 YYEEEE. CDR3 amino acids: CASSFMADYGYTF. The CDR3 DNA sequence: TGTGCCAGCAGCTTTATGGCGGACTATGGCTACACCTTC.

This clone was detected a few times. The chain employs TRBV4-1 and TRBJ1-3; 9 nucleotides line up with TRBD1. The CDR3 consists of 15 residues. Germline V gene lookup returns CDR1 MGHRA and CDR2 YSYEKL. V was clipped by 3 bases and J by 2 bases; unmatched bases: 2. In DNA form, the CDR3 reads TGCGCCAGCAGCCAGACAGGGGGAACTGGAAACACCATATATTTT. This translates into CASSQTGGTGNTIYF.

V usage is TRBV7-8 and J usage is TRBJ2-4, with 7 nucleotides matching TRBD1. The V segment lost 2 bases and the J segment 2 bases; nucleotides outside the gene matches: 9. CDR1 and CDR2 (germline): SGHVS, FQNEAQ. This CDR3 spans 17 amino acids. The CDR3 region has the DNA TGTGCCAGCAGCTTACCCCTTCCAGGGGGTTCCAAAAACATTCAGTACTTC. This sequence encodes CASSLPLPGGSKNIQYF. Using reference TRBV7-8 and TRBJ2-4 for the parts outside the CDR3, the full variable domain is GAGVSQSPRYKVAKRGQDVALRCDPISGHVSLFWYQQALGQGPEFLTYFQNEAQLDKSGLPSDRFFAERPEGSVSTLKIQRTQQEDSAVYLCASSLPLPGGSKNIQYFGAGTRLSVL.

The J gene is TRBJ1-2, the V gene TRBV4-2; D uncertain. Germline CDR1 is LGHNA and CDR2 is YNFKEQ. The CDR3 covers 18 residues. V shed 0 bases and J shed 0 bases, with 17 bases lying between them. Here the CDR3 reads CASSQDVGRVGSNYGYTF. The CDR3 region has the DNA TGTGCCAGCAGCCAAGATGTTGGGAGGGTAGGGTCTAACTATGGCTACACCTTC.

This chain connects TRBV28 to TRBJ2-1; TRBD1 aligns across 8 bases. V lost 5 bases, J lost 6 bases, and 6 bases stayed unmatched. The germline gives CDR1 MDHEN, CDR2 SYDVKM. The CDR3 runs 14 residues. The CDR3 DNA sequence: TGTGCCAGCAGTCAGCGACAGGGGTCCAATGAGCAGTTCTTC. It encodes CASSQRQGSNEQFF. Complete variable domain (other parts from reference TRBV28 and TRBJ2-1): DVKVTQSSRYLVKRTGEKVFLECVQDMDHENMFWYRQDPGLGLRLIYFSYDVKMKEKGDIPEGYSVSREKKERFSLILESASTNQTSMYLCASSQRQGSNEQFFGPGTRLTVL.

The chain has TRBV6-6 and TRBJ1-5; D call uncertain. V dropped 10 bases and J dropped 6 bases, with 16 bases sitting between them. The CDR3 contains 13 residues. Germline V gene lookup returns CDR1 MNHNY and CDR2 SVGAGI (reference sequence). The DNA of the CDR3 is TGTGCCATCTCGCGGGGTTTGCCTCAGCCCCAGCATTTT. Encoded protein: CAISRGLPQPQHF.

Here the CDR3 reads CASSPDREGRNEQFF. CDR3 bases: TGCGCCAGCAGCCCCGACAGGGAAGGGCGGAATGAGCAGTTCTTC. The chain has TRBV4-1 and TRBJ2-1, with 7 positions matching TRBD1. Germline loops: CDR1 MGHRA, CDR2 YSYEKL. The V segment lost 4 bases and the J segment 7 bases; nucleotides outside the gene matches: 10. This CDR3 is 15 amino acids long.

This clone was seen just once. V usage is TRBV19 and J usage is TRBJ1-1, with D unclear. Trimming removed 5 bases from V and 5 bases from J, with 9 bases in between. The CDR3 has 12 amino acids. In germline, CDR1 is LNHDA, CDR2 SQIVND (reference sequence). This chain's CDR3 is CASSSRGTEAFF. The CDR3 DNA reads TGTGCCAGTAGTTCACGGGGTACTGAAGCTTTCTTT.

This clone has a count of ten or more. The chain couples TRBV29-1 to TRBJ2-5; TRBD2 is a possible D gene (6 bases). The germline V gene has CDR1 SQVTM and CDR2 ANQGSEA. The ends were cut back, 7 bases at V and 7 bases at J, with 22 bases in the middle. The CDR3 spans 14 residues. In DNA form, the CDR3 reads TGCAGCGGGGGGGAGCAGGGTGCGCGGGGGACCCAGTACTTC. It specifies CSGGEQGARGTQYF.

The chain uses TRBV2 and TRBJ1-6; D is unresolved. Trimming shortened V by 4 bases and J by 4 bases, and 11 bases separated the two germline ends. Germline lookup yields CDR1 SNHLY and CDR2 FYNNEI. The CDR3 is 15 residues long. CDR3 loop: CASSVADSYNSPLHF. The CDR3 nucleotides read TGTGCCAGCAGTGTGGCAGACTCTTATAATTCACCCCTCCACTTT.

The V gene is TRBV10-3, the J gene TRBJ1-5; no firm D call. CDR3 length: 13 amino acids. CDR1 and CDR2 (germline): ENHRY, SYGVKD. Trimming left V 2 bases short and J 7 bases short, with 9 bases between. The CDR3 coding sequence is TGTGCCATCAGTGAGAATGTGGGCCAGCCCCAGCATTTT. Residues: CAISENVGQPQHF.

This chain connects TRBV6-5 to TRBJ1-3; no firm D call. The length of the CDR3 is 15 residues. Trimming removed 6 bases from V and 0 bases from J, with 12 bases in between. Germline CDR1 and CDR2: MNHEY and SVGAGI. In DNA form, the CDR3 reads TGTGCCAGCAGAGTGGAGCCCTACTCTGGAAACACCATATATTTT. It specifies CASRVEPYSGNTIYF.

This clone was recorded a few times. Written as DNA, the CDR3 is TGTGCCAGCAGCCAAGTGGAGTTGCTCCGGACCGGGGAGCTGTTTTTT. It encodes CASSQVELLRTGELFF. The chain employs TRBV4-2 and TRBJ2-2; D is unresolved. The CDR3 spans 16 residues. V was cut by 1 base and J by 5 bases, with 14 bases left in between. The germline V gene encodes CDR1 LGHNA and CDR2 YNFKEQ.

The chain combines TRBV19 with TRBJ1-5; weak D call: TRBD1 (6 bases). V gave up 2 bases and J gave up 15 bases, with 17 bases separating them. Germline-derived CDR1 and CDR2 are LNHDA and SQIVND (reference sequence). The CDR3 consists of 13 residues. The CDR3 nucleotides read TGTGCCAGTAGTATATCCCCCGCAGGGGTAGCGCATTTT. This codes for CASSISPAGVAHF.

This clone occurred a few times. This chain joins TRBV2 and TRBJ1-6, with 8 nucleotides matching TRBD1. Germline V gene sequence: CDR1 SNHLY, CDR2 FYNNEI. The V and J ends lost 6 bases and 5 bases, in that order; junction bases with no gene match: 9. This CDR3 is 16 amino acids long. CDR3 nucleotides: TGTGCCAGCAGGCGAGGACAGGGAACAGATAATTCACCCCTCCACTTT. It specifies CASRRGQGTDNSPLHF. The entire variable domain, with the rest obtained from reference TRBV2 and TRBJ1-6, is as follows: EPEVTQTPSHQVTQMGQEVILRCVPISNHLYFYWYRQILGQKVEFLVSFYNNEISEKSEIFDDQFSVERPDGSNFTLKIRSTKLEDSAMYFCASRRGQGTDNSPLHFGNGTRLTVT.

This clone was observed a handful of times. The chain links TRBV6-5 to TRBJ2-5; TRBD1 matches 7 bases. CDR1 and CDR2 (germline): MNHEY, SVGAGI. This CDR3 contains 15 residues. The trim removed 0 bases at V and 1 base at J, leaving 2 bases unmatched. This chain's CDR3 is CASSYSDRLQETQYF. DNA for the CDR3: TGTGCCAGCAGTTACTCGGACAGGCTCCAAGAGACCCAGTACTTC.

As to this clone: The junction differs from germline at one of its ends, possibly a read error. The rearrangement joins TRBV11-2 to TRBJ1-2, with a possible D match to TRBD1 (5 bases). In germline, CDR1 is SGHAT, CDR2 FQNNGV. CDR3 length equals 17 residues. CDR3 loop: CASSVDLPGGVNYGYTF. CDR3 nucleotide sequence: TGTGCCAGCAGCGTAGATCTCCCGGGGGGGGTTAACTATGGCTACACCTTC.

V usage is TRBV7-2 and J usage is TRBJ1-4; D remains ambiguous. This CDR3 spans 15 amino acids. Trimming removed 4 bases at V and 8 bases at J, with 17 bases between. Germline assignment: CDR1 SGHTA and CDR2 FQGNSA. The CDR3 DNA reads as TGTGCCAGCAGCTGGGGAGGAGGGTCGGACGAAAAACTGTTTTTT. This gives the protein CASSWGGGSDEKLFF.

The chain couples TRBV19 to TRBJ1-2; TRBD1 matches at 7 bases. The CDR3 length is 14 residues. V lost 9 bases, J lost 7 bases, and 14 bases stayed unmatched. Germline lookup yields CDR1 LNHDA and CDR2 SQIVND (reference sequence). As DNA, the CDR3 is TGTGCCAGCCTAGGGGGCGGGGCCTTCCTTGGCTACACCTTC. Its protein is CASLGGGAFLGYTF.

The CDR3 coding sequence is TGTGCCACCAGCAGAGAAGCGAGTCAGGGAATCTATGGCTACACCTTC. Its translation is CATSREASQGIYGYTF. The rearrangement links TRBV15 to TRBJ1-2, with D possibly being TRBD1 (5 bases). Trimming left V 0 bases short and J 4 bases short, with 15 bases between. There are 16 residues in the CDR3. In germline, CDR1 is LNHNV, CDR2 YYDKDF (reference sequence).